This T cell receptor (beta chain) was captured in a study of cytomegalovirus exposure and HLA in healthy donors. Findings and caveats of the study: The study designated roughly 160 TCR beta chains cytomegalovirus-associated. Reports indicated that the classifier achieved high specificity and sensitivity in diagnosing cytomegalovirus status. Across HLA loci, a later analysis found differing TCR association rates, with DRB1 most and HLA-C fewest.

In regard to this clone: Its antigen remains unknown.

J lost 5 bases, V lost 6 bases, and 14 bases had no gene match. Germline CDR1 reads SGHNT; CDR2 reads YYREEE (reference sequence). The CDR3 sequence is 15 residues long. In the PCR, 60 Vbeta and 13 Jbeta primers were used. TCRdb's table, derived via immunoSEQ multiplex PCR, lists solely in-frame clones and lacks some. Here the sample spans about 95,000 clones, about 86% being singletons. Source material: PBMCs. This TCR was recovered from a woman between 65 and 79 years old in good health and CMV-seropositive. V and J are TRBV5-4 and TRBJ2-7; 7 bases map to TRBD1. The CDR3 nucleotides are TGTGCCAGCACCCTAACCGGGACAGTAACCCACGAGCAGTACTTC. It codes for CASTLTGTVTHEQYF.